A single T cell receptor (beta chain) is shown here with its context. Its antigen is not known. This sample was included in a study of spatial heterogeneity in lung cancer. With V trimmed by 4 bases and J by 5 bases, 6 bases remained unmatched. CDR1 and CDR2 from the germline V gene are SGDLS and YYNGEE. The CDR3 runs 14 residues. Regarding the study as a whole: At tumor resection, ubiquitous expanded TCRs were detected in blood more often than later.

This sample's time point: blood at routine non-recurrence follow-up after resection. Whole RNA came from tumor, nontumor lung or frozen PBMC and was sequenced without being sorted. TCRdb itself ran the 5' RACE reads through MiXCR, one entry per CDR3 protein. The table lists about 120,000 distinct CDR3 sequences, 12% of them singletons. This TCR was recovered from a male donor with early-stage non-small cell lung cancer. The sequencing here drew on PBMCs, taken at follow-up. This rearrangement joins TRBV9 to TRBJ2-5; 9 nucleotides match TRBD2. The CDR3 here is CASSKTSGWETQYF. In DNA, the CDR3 is TGTGCCAGCAGCAAAACTAGCGGGTGGGAGACCCAGTACTTC.